The 29 T cell receptor beta chains in this list originate from one sample, sequenced in a study of CD8 T cells in ankylosing spondylitis. TCRdb reprocessed the 5' RACE reads via MiXCR and lists one record per CDR3 protein. The data show over 150,000 distinct CDR3 sequences, 9.5% to 15% seen once. The specimen sequenced was blood, either unsorted or a sorted T cell fraction (not recorded which). The receptors derive from a male donor with ankylosing spondylitis or in good health (not recorded which).

In this sample, this clonotype turned up many times. V and J are TRBV12-3 or TRBV12-4 and TRBJ2-7; the match to TRBD2 covers 7 bases. V gave up 3 bases and J gave up 3 bases; unmatched junction bases: 5. The CDR3 runs 14 residues. The CDR3 bases are TGTGCCAGCAGTTTTGGGCTAGCGGACTACGAGCAGTACTTC. This translates into CASSFGLADYEQYF.

Ten or more counts support this clonotype. The rearrangement links TRBV13 to TRBJ2-1; 11 nucleotides align to TRBD2. This CDR3 has 16 amino acids. V gave up 3 bases and J gave up 9 bases; unmatched junction bases: 10. CDR1 PRHDT and CDR2 FYEKMQ come from the germline V gene (reference sequence). The CDR3 region has the DNA TGTGCCAGCAGCTTTCCGGGACTAGCGGCCAGAGGTGAGCAGTTCTTC. Amino acid sequence: CASSFPGLAARGEQFF.

This clonotype has ten or more counts. The chain is built from TRBV12-3 or TRBV12-4 and TRBJ1-2; D is uncertain. Trimming left V 3 bases short and J 0 bases short, with 11 bases between. The CDR3 consists of 15 residues. CDR3 DNA: TGTGCCAGCAGTTTCTTCTCGGGAGCTAACTATGGCTACACCTTC. It specifies CASSFFSGANYGYTF.

This clonotype has more than one count but fewer than ten. This chain links TRBV27 with TRBJ2-1, with TRBD2 as a possible D gene (5 bases). The CDR3 loop spans 15 amino acids. Germline V CDR1 and CDR2: MNHEY, SMNVEV (reference sequence). The V gene lost 3 bases and the J gene lost 0 bases, with 9 bases spanning the gap. The CDR3 region is CASSLGSSSYNEQFF. The CDR3 DNA follows: TGTGCCAGCAGTTTGGGGAGTAGCTCCTACAATGAGCAGTTCTTC.

This clonotype turned up a few times. The chain recombines TRBV10-2 with TRBJ1-2; 10 nucleotides align to TRBD1. The CDR3 is 13 amino acids. CDR1 and CDR2 from the germline V gene are WSHSY and SAAADI. The junction had 9 bases not matched to a gene; V was cut back by 6 bases and J by 11 bases. The CDR3 region has the DNA TGCGCCAGCAGAACCGGGACAGGGGAGGAATACACCTTC. Its translation: CASRTGTGEEYTF.

The sample holds many counts of this clonotype. DNA for the CDR3: TGCGCCAGCAGCCCCTCCCCGCTTGGCTCCTACGAGCAGTACTTC. It is translated as CASSPSPLGSYEQYF. The chain combines TRBV4-1 with TRBJ2-7, with no clear D. Germline values: CDR1 MGHRA, CDR2 YSYEKL. CDR3 size: 15 residues. Trimming took 4 bases from V and 0 from J, leaving 13 bases between them.

This clonotype was seen only a few times. The V gene is TRBV27, the J gene TRBJ1-6, with D unclear. Per germline, CDR1 MNHEY and CDR2 SMNVEV (reference sequence). This CDR3 comprises 16 residues. The V end was cut by 9 bases, the J end by 0 bases, with 15 bases between. CDR3 DNA: TGTGCCAGTTCAGCACAGCTGAGCTCCTATAATTCACCCCTCCACTTT. It is translated as CASSAQLSSYNSPLHF.

This clonotype was picked up many times. The CDR3 protein is CSARDSLRADAGYNEQFF. The CDR3 DNA sequence: TGCAGTGCTAGAGACTCTCTTAGAGCGGACGCGGGCTACAATGAGCAGTTCTTC. This rearrangement joins TRBV20-1 to TRBJ2-1, with D possibly being TRBD2 (5 bases). The V gene lost 0 bases and the J gene lost 3 bases, with 21 bases spanning the gap. This CDR3 comprises 18 residues. Per the germline V gene, CDR1 is DFQATT and CDR2 is SNEGSKA (reference sequence).

V is TRBV11-2 and J is TRBJ2-7, with TRBD1 matching over 7 bases. Germline V gene sequence: CDR1 SGHAT, CDR2 FQNNGV. V was pared by 4 bases and J by 3 bases, with 9 bases of the junction left unmatched. The CDR3 loop spans 15 amino acids. CDR3 region: CASSSPPTGNYEQYF. CDR3 coding DNA: TGTGCCAGCAGCTCGCCCCCGACAGGGAACTACGAGCAGTACTTC.

The genes are TRBV3-1 and TRBJ2-2; D could derive from TRBD1 or TRBD2 (5 bases each). V gave up 1 base and J gave up 2 bases, with 14 bases separating them. Germline V gene data show CDR1 as LGHDT and CDR2 as YNNKEL (reference sequence). The CDR3 extends over 17 amino acids. CDR3 residues: CASSQVVWDGNTGELFF. Written as DNA, the CDR3 is TGTGCCAGCAGCCAAGTAGTTTGGGACGGCAACACCGGGGAGCTGTTTTTT.

The genes are TRBV10-3 and TRBJ2-7, with D perhaps TRBD1 (6 bases). Between the trimmed V and J ends, which lost 4 bases and 2 bases, there was a span of 18 bases. Germline V lookup: CDR1 ENHRY, CDR2 SYGVKD. CDR3 length equals 16 residues. CDR3 region: CAISVLQGPRTYEQYF. The CDR3 DNA follows: TGTGCCATCAGTGTCCTACAGGGCCCCCGAACCTACGAGCAGTACTTC.

The chain is built from TRBV20-1 and TRBJ2-3; D may be TRBD1 (6 bases). In germline, CDR1 is DFQATT, CDR2 SNEGSKA (reference sequence). This CDR3 is built from 14 residues. V shed 7 bases and J shed 4 bases, with 18 bases lying between them. CDR3 DNA: TGCAGTGGGTTGACATGGGGGCGTCCAGATACGCAGTATTTT. It specifies CSGLTWGRPDTQYF.

This clonotype has a handful of counts. The rearrangement uses TRBV13 and TRBJ2-3; possibly TRBD2 for D (5 bases). CDR1 is PRHDT and CDR2 is FYEKMQ in the germline V gene (reference sequence). The germline V and J ends were trimmed by 4 bases and 8 bases, with 10 bases remaining between them. The CDR3 extends over 12 amino acids. The chain's CDR3 is CASSSSRGTQYF. The CDR3 bases are TGTGCCAGCAGCTCGAGTCGGGGTACGCAGTATTTT.

The chain is built from TRBV3-1 and TRBJ2-3; TRBD2 matches at 8 bases. Losses at the gene ends were 0 bases for V and 4 bases for J; bases not matched to a gene: 6. This CDR3 comprises 16 residues. Germline CDR1 and CDR2: LGHDT and YNNKEL (reference sequence). CDR3 sequence: CASSQDAGGRADTQYF. DNA for the CDR3: TGTGCCAGCAGCCAAGATGCGGGGGGCAGGGCAGATACGCAGTATTTT.

The table lists this clonotype with a few counts. The chain combines TRBV5-1 with TRBJ2-2; D is possibly TRBD1 (6 bases). The CDR3 contains 17 residues. With 4 bases removed from V and 3 bases from J, the gap between germline ends came to 19 bases. Germline V CDR1 and CDR2: SGHRS, YFSETQ. The CDR3 protein is CASSVHRERSDTGELFF. The CDR3 nucleotides read TGCGCCAGCAGCGTACACAGGGAAAGGAGCGACACCGGGGAGCTGTTTTTT.

This clonotype was detected only a few times. The chain is built from TRBV7-8 and TRBJ2-7, with 7 positions matching TRBD2. CDR3 length equals 14 residues. Germline V gene sequence: CDR1 SGHVS, CDR2 FQNEAQ. V shed 2 bases and J 5 bases; nucleotides not matched to a gene: 6. The CDR3 loop reads CASSLLERGNEQYF. Here the CDR3 DNA reads TGTGCCAGCAGCTTACTGGAGCGGGGTAACGAGCAGTACTTC.

This rearrangement joins TRBV7-2 to TRBJ2-1, with D maybe TRBD2 (5 bases). The V gene lost 5 bases and the J gene lost 2 bases, with 7 bases spanning the gap. The CDR3 covers 13 residues. The germline CDR1 and CDR2 sequences are SGHTA and FQGNSA. The DNA of the CDR3 is TGTGCCAGCAGCACCGGGACCTACAATGAGCAGTTCTTC. Translating gives CASSTGTYNEQFF.

This clonotype was seen only a few times. The chain combines TRBV4-2 with TRBJ2-7; 13 bases match TRBD2. The ends lost 4 bases at V and 0 bases at J; junction bases unmatched: 12. CDR1 and CDR2 (germline): LGHNA, YNFKEQ. The CDR3 sequence is 19 residues long. The CDR3: CASSPLGGLAGSDSYEQYF. For the CDR3, the DNA is TGTGCCAGCAGCCCTCTCGGGGGACTAGCGGGGAGCGACTCCTACGAGCAGTACTTC.

The rearrangement uses TRBV12-3 or TRBV12-4 and TRBJ1-2; TRBD1 matches 10 bases. CDR3 length equals 15 residues. The V gene end was trimmed by 6 bases and the J gene end by 3 bases; junction bases not matched to a gene: 7. The CDR3 loop is CASSPGQGNHYGYTF. For the CDR3, the DNA is TGTGCCAGCAGCCCGGGACAGGGGAATCACTATGGCTACACCTTC.

In its sample, this clonotype was seen a few times. J is TRBJ1-5 and V is TRBV12-3 or TRBV12-4, with TRBD1 as a possible D gene (5 bases). The CDR3 loop spans 15 amino acids. Trimming removed 3 bases from V and 9 bases from J, with 18 bases in between. CDR3 sequence: CASSFKDNRLRPQHF. The CDR3 DNA follows: TGTGCCAGCAGTTTTAAGGACAACCGGCTCCGGCCCCAGCATTTT.

This clonotype was seen many times. This chain links TRBV29-1 with TRBJ2-1; 8 nucleotides line up with TRBD1. The CDR3 is 14 amino acids. The V and J ends lost 7 bases and 0 bases, in that order; junction bases with no gene match: 5. CDR1 is SQVTM and CDR2 is ANQGSEA in the germline V gene. The CDR3: CSARQGLSYNEQFF. Here the CDR3 DNA reads TGCAGCGCCCGACAGGGGCTCTCCTACAATGAGCAGTTCTTC.

This clonotype has only a few counts. V is TRBV7-9 and J is TRBJ2-5, with a tentative D call TRBD2 (6 bases). This CDR3 region has 12 residues. V was pared by 3 bases and J by 7 bases, with 9 bases between. Germline V gives CDR1 SEHNR, CDR2 FQNEAQ (reference sequence). CDR3 residues: CASSFPGGTQYF. CDR3 sequence (DNA): TGTGCCAGCAGCTTCCCCGGGGGGACCCAGTACTTC.

The chain combines TRBV27 with TRBJ2-2; a weak D match, TRBD2 (5 bases). Germline V CDR1 and CDR2: MNHEY, SMNVEV (reference sequence). The CDR3 contains 13 residues. Between the trimmed V and J ends, which lost 8 bases and 3 bases, there was a span of 10 bases. CDR3 sequence: CASSNGDTGELFF. The CDR3, as DNA: TGTGCCAGCTCGAACGGGGACACCGGGGAGCTGTTTTTT.

The V call is TRBV20-1, the J call TRBJ1-5; a weak D match, TRBD1 (5 bases). With 4 bases removed from V and 3 bases from J, the gap between germline ends came to 16 bases. This CDR3 region has 15 residues. Per the germline V gene, CDR1 is DFQATT and CDR2 is SNEGSKA (reference sequence). The CDR3 coding sequence is TGCAGTGCTATTGTCCGGGACGGAGACAATCAGCCCCAGCATTTT. Translation gives CSAIVRDGDNQPQHF.

This clonotype was counted between two and nine times. V usage is TRBV10-3 and J usage is TRBJ2-7, with D possibly being TRBD2 (6 bases). V was cut by 11 bases and J by 6 bases, with 29 bases left in between. There are 16 residues in the CDR3. Per the germline V gene, CDR1 is ENHRY and CDR2 is SYGVKD. The CDR3 DNA sequence: TGTGCCGCCGGTGGAGGGGAGGACTTAGGCGTTGGCGAGCAGTACTTC. The encoded protein is CAAGGGEDLGVGEQYF.

The chain couples TRBV12-3 or TRBV12-4 to TRBJ1-3; D unclear. V lost 2 bases and J 3 bases, leaving 5 bases between the germline ends. The CDR3 runs 13 residues. As DNA, the CDR3 is TGTGCCAGCAGTTTAACGGATGGAAACACCATATATTTT. It is translated as CASSLTDGNTIYF.

This clonotype was picked up a small number of times. This rearrangement joins TRBV5-1 to TRBJ2-7; D not certain. This CDR3 spans 11 amino acids. V was clipped by 0 bases and J by 11 bases, with 9 bases between them. Germline CDR1 and CDR2: SGHRS and YFSETQ. The CDR3 is CASSLGPKEYF. In nucleotides, the CDR3 is TGCGCCAGCAGCTTGGGGCCGAAGGAGTACTTC.

There are many counts of this clonotype. The chain combines TRBV4-1 with TRBJ1-1; no firm D call. Germline loops: CDR1 MGHRA, CDR2 YSYEKL. Trimming removed 0 bases from V and 4 bases from J, with 18 bases in between. The CDR3 spans 17 residues. CDR3 nucleotides: TGCGCCAGCAGCCAAGAAGGAGGCAGCCCAAAGGCCACTGAAGCTTTCTTT. Translating it yields CASSQEGGSPKATEAFF.

There are many counts of this clonotype. CDR3 nucleotides: TGTGCCAGCAGCCCCGAAACAGCTAGCACAGATACGCAGTATTTT. Residues: CASSPETASTDTQYF. The chain combines TRBV7-9 with TRBJ2-3; the D is unclear. CDR1 and CDR2 from the germline V gene are SEHNR and FQNEAQ (reference sequence). The ends were cut back, 5 bases at V and 0 bases at J, with 12 bases in the middle. CDR3 length equals 15 residues.